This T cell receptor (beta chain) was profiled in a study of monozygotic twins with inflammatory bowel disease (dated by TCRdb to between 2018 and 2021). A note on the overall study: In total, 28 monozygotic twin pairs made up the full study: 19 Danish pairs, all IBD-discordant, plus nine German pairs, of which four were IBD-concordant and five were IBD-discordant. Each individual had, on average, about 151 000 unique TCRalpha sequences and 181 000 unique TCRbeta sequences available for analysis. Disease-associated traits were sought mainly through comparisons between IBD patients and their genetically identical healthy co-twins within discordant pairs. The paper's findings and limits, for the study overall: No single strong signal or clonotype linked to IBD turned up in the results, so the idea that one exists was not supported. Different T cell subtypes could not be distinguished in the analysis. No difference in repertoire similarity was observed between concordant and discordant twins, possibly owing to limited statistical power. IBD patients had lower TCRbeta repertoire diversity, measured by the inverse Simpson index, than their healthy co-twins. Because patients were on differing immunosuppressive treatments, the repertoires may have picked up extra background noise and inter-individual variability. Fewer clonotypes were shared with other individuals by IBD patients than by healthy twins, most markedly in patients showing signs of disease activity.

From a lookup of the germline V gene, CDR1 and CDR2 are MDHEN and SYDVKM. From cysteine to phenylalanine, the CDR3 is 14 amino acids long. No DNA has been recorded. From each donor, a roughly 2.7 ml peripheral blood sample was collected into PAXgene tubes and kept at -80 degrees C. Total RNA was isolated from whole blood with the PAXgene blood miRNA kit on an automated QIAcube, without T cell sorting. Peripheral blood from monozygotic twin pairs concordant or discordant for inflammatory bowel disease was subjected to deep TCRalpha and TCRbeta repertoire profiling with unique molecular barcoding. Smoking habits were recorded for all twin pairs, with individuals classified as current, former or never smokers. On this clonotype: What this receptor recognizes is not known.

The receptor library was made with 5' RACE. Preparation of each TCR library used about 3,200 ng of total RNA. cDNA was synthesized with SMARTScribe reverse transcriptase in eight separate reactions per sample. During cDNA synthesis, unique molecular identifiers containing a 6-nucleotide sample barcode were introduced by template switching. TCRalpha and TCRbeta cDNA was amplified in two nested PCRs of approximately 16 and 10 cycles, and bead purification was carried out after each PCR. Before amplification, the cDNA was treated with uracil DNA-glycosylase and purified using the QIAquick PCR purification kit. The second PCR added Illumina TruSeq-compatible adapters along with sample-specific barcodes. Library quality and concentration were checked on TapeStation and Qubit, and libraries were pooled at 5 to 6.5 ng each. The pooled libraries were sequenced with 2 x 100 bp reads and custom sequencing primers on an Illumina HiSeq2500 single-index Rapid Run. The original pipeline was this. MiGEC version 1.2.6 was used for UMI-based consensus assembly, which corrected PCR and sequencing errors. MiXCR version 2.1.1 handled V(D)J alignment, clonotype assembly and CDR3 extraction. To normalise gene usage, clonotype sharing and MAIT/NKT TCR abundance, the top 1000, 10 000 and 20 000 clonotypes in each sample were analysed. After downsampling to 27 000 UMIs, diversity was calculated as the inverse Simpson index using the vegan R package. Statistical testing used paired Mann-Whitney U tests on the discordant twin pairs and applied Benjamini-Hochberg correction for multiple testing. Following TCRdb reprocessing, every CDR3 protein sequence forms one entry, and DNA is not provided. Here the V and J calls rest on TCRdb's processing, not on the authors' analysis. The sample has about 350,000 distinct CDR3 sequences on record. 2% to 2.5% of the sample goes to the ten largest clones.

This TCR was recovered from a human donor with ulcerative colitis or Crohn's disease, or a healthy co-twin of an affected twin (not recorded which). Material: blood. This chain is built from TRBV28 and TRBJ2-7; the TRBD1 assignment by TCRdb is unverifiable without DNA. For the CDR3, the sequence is CASSGPDTSYEQYF.